A selection of T cell receptor beta chains follows, all from one sample in a study of shared clonotypes between healthy human individuals. The repertoire was sequenced with immunoSEQ multiplex PCR; TCRdb's copy has only in-frame clones and lacks some. The table records some 1 million clones, under 80% of them present only once. Material: memory CD4+ T cells sorted from blood. Receptors originate from a young man in good health. The CDR3 runs from the conserved cysteine through the conserved F or W. The D gene is left open where the match is weak. A row's size may be missing; if present it is once, few, many or a size class.

clone_size cdr3_length d_call j_call v_call cdr3_aa cdr3_nt
. 15 TRBD2 TRBJ2-5 TRBV14 CASSQGRLASETQYF TGTGCCAGCAGCCAAGGCCGACTAGCATCCGAGACCCAGTACTTC
. 15 . TRBJ1-2 TRBV2 CASIPGYAGNYGYTF TGTGCCAGCATCCCCGGCTACGCCGGGAACTATGGCTACACCTTC
. 17 TRBD2 TRBJ2-2 TRBV7-2 CASSKPGLAGVGGELFF TGTGCCAGCAGCAAACCGGGACTAGCGGGAGTGGGCGGGGAGCTGTTTTTT
once 15 . TRBJ2-7 TRBV5-4 CASSLSPLSSYEQYF TGTGCCAGCAGCTTGTCGCCTTTGAGCTCCTACGAGCAGTACTTC
. 13 . TRBJ2-3 TRBV6-6 CAGGRESSDTQYF TGTGCCGGGGGACGGGAGTCGTCAGATACGCAGTATTTT
once 15 . TRBJ1-1 TRBV28 CASSLFDRLNTEAFF TGTGCCAGCAGTTTATTTGACAGGCTAAACACTGAAGCTTTCTTT
. 13 TRBD2 TRBJ2-1 TRBV15 CATRTSGMNEQFF TGTGCCACCCGAACTAGCGGGATGAATGAGCAGTTCTTC
once 17 TRBD1 TRBJ2-7 TRBV14 CASSQDSPRDSSYEQYF TGTGCCAGCAGCCAAGATTCTCCCCGGGACAGTTCCTACGAGCAGTACTTC
few 16 . TRBJ2-1 TRBV27 CASSPDGALGFGEQFF TGTGCCAGCAGTCCTGACGGGGCTCTGGGTTTTGGTGAGCAGTTCTTC
. 15 . TRBJ1-5 TRBV27 CASSLKYNSNQPQHF TGTGCCAGCAGTTTAAAGTATAATAGCAATCAGCCCCAGCATTTT
. 15 TRBD1 TRBJ2-3 TRBV4-1 CASSPGTASTDTQYF TGCGCCAGCAGCCCAGGGACAGCTAGCACAGATACGCAGTATTTT
. 12 . TRBJ2-7 TRBV7-9 CASSRQDHEQYF TGTGCCAGCAGTCGACAGGATCACGAGCAGTACTTC
few 15 TRBD1 TRBJ2-7 TRBV6-5 CASSYVQGDRYEQYF TGTGCCAGCAGTTACGTACAGGGGGATAGGTACGAGCAGTACTTC
. 15 TRBD1 TRBJ2-1 TRBV6-1 CASSKQGGSYNEQFF TGTGCCAGCAGTAAACAGGGGGGATCCTACAATGAGCAGTTCTTC
once 14 TRBD1 TRBJ2-5 TRBV5-1 CASSLTGVRETQYF TGCGCCAGCAGCCTAACAGGGGTCCGAGAGACCCAGTACTTC
few 12 TRBD1 TRBJ1-2 TRBV10-3 CAISRQGHGYTF TGTGCCATCAGTAGACAGGGACATGGCTACACCTTC
. 15 TRBD2 TRBJ2-7 TRBV5-5 CASSWRGAGPYEQYF TGTGCCAGCAGCTGGCGGGGGGCAGGGCCCTACGAGCAGTACTTC
few 18 TRBD2 TRBJ2-1 TRBV9 CASSVDSGRAGGYNEQFF TGTGCCAGCAGCGTAGACAGCGGGCGAGCGGGGGGCTACAATGAGCAGTTCTTC
. 13 . TRBJ1-1 TRBV11-2 CASSLVPDTEAFF TGTGCCAGCAGCTTAGTCCCGGATACTGAAGCTTTCTTT
. 13 . TRBJ1-2 TRBV9 CASSLRNRDGYTF TGTGCCAGCAGCCTGCGTAATCGGGATGGCTACACCTTC
. 11 . TRBJ1-1 TRBV7-9 CASSLQVEAFF TGTGCCAGCAGCTTGCAGGTTGAAGCTTTCTTT
. 15 TRBD2 TRBJ2-5 TRBV19 CASSISSGSLETQYF TGTGCCAGTAGTATATCTAGCGGGAGCTTAGAGACCCAGTACTTC
. 17 TRBD2 TRBJ2-3 TRBV11-2 CASSLVGGGARTDTQYF TGTGCCAGCAGCTTAGTCGGCGGGGGGGCTCGAACAGATACGCAGTATTTT
. 14 . TRBJ1-6 TRBV27 CASTTWQGNSPLHF TGTGCCAGCACGACCTGGCAGGGGAATTCACCCCTCCACTTT
. 15 . TRBJ2-1 TRBV18 CASSLSRDRGNEQFF TGTGCCAGCTCACTTTCCCGGGATCGGGGCAATGAGCAGTTCTTC
. 17 . TRBJ2-5 TRBV7-2 CASSPNRGLANQETQYF TGTGCCAGCAGCCCTAACCGGGGTCTAGCGAACCAAGAGACCCAGTACTTC
once 15 . TRBJ1-4 TRBV5-1 CASSGGVGEGEKLFF TGCGCCAGCAGCGGTGGTGTCGGGGAGGGTGAAAAACTGTTTTTT
. 15 . TRBJ1-1 TRBV18 CASSPILTPNTEAFF TGTGCCAGCTCACCAATTCTGACACCGAACACTGAAGCTTTCTTT
. 13 . TRBJ2-1 TRBV4-3 CASSQFRSGEQFF TGCGCCAGCAGCCAATTCCGTTCGGGCGAGCAGTTCTTC
few 15 . TRBJ2-1 TRBV28 CASSTYFSSYNEQFF TGTGCCAGCAGTACTTATTTCAGCTCCTACAATGAGCAGTTCTTC
. 15 . TRBJ2-3 TRBV19 CASSTRGVSTDTQYF TGTGCCAGTAGTACCCGAGGGGTTAGCACAGATACGCAGTATTTT
. 13 . TRBJ1-4 TRBV18 CASSPGVSEKLFF TGTGCCAGCTCACCAGGGGTTAGCGAAAAACTGTTTTTT